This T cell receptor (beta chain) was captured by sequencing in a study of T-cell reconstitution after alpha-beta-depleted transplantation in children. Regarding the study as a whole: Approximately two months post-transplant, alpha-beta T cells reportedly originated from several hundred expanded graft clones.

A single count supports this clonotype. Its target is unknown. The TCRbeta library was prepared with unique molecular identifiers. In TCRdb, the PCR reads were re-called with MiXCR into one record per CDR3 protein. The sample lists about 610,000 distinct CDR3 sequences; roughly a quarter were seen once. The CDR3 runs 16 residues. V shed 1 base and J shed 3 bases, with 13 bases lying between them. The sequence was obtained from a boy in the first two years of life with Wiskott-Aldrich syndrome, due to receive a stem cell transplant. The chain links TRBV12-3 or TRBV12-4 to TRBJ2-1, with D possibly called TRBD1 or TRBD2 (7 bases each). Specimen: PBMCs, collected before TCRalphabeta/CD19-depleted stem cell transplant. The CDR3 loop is CASSLGAGQFYNEQFF. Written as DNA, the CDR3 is TGTGCCAGCAGTTTAGGAGCGGGACAGTTCTACAATGAGCAGTTCTTC.